This T cell receptor beta chain was profiled in a study of T cell responses to AZD1222 COVID-19 vaccine. The method was immunoSEQ multiplex PCR; TCRdb's version includes in-frame clones alone and lacks a portion of them. Of fewer than 150,000 clones listed, around nine tenths are singletons. Trimming removed 6 bases at V and 4 bases at J, with 4 bases between. Looked up from germline, CDR1 is KGHDR and CDR2 is SFDVKD. The length of the CDR3 is 11 residues. The chain joins TRBV24-1 to TRBJ2-3; the D is unclear. The sample consisted of peripheral blood, taken on day 0 of AZD1222 vaccination. This TCR was recovered from an adult in good health. The CDR3 DNA is TGTGCCACCAGTTGGGCAGATACGCAGTATTTT. Its protein is CATSWADTQYF.